The 21 T cell receptor beta chains below all came from one sample that was sequenced in a study of T cells in Graves' hyperthyroidism and ophthalmopathy. RNA transcripts were the template for amplifying TCR beta CDR3 regions. Initially, a first-round RT-PCR of the TCR CDR3 employed the HTBI primer set. TCRdb fed the multiplex PCR reads into MiXCR, producing one record per CDR3 protein. The sample lists a few hundred thousand distinct CDR3 sequences, roughly an eighth seen once, with about 5% in the top ten. Sequencing input: blood. The receptor source for this set is a woman in her late teens or twenties with Graves' hyperthyroidism.

This clonotype was recorded at least ten times. The chain employs TRBV7-9 and TRBJ2-7; 10 positions match TRBD1. With 5 bases clipped from V and 6 bases from J, the junction kept 7 bases outside the gene matches. The CDR3 covers 14 residues. Germline-derived CDR1 and CDR2 are SEHNR and FQNEAQ (reference sequence). The DNA for the CDR3 is TGTGCCAGCAGCGACCCCGGGACAGGGGTCGAGCAGTACTTC. It is translated as CASSDPGTGVEQYF.

This chain links TRBV19 with TRBJ2-2, with D maybe TRBD1 (6 bases). Trimming took off 3 bases at V and 4 bases at J, with 15 bases between the two ends. This CDR3 contains 16 residues. The germline V gene encodes CDR1 LNHDA and CDR2 SQIVND (reference sequence). CDR3 nucleotides: TGTGCCAGTAGTATTCTGACAGGCCTCCGCACCGGGGAGCTGTTTTTT. Amino acids: CASSILTGLRTGELFF.

This clonotype was picked up a small number of times. This chain links TRBV9 with TRBJ2-7, with 7 bases identical to TRBD2. Trimming took 3 bases from V and 3 from J; bases not matched to a gene: 12. The CDR3 is 16 residues long. Germline V lookup: CDR1 SGDLS, CDR2 YYNGEE. The CDR3 is CASSGTSVAGDYEQYF. DNA for the CDR3: TGTGCCAGCAGCGGTACTAGCGTCGCGGGAGACTACGAGCAGTACTTC.

The rearrangement uses TRBV7-9 and TRBJ1-3; D is possibly TRBD1 (6 bases). Germline values: CDR1 SEHNR, CDR2 FQNEAQ (reference sequence). The CDR3 loop spans 17 amino acids. Trimming shortened V by 5 bases and J by 0 bases, and 17 bases separated the two germline ends. The CDR3 here is CASSASNQGFSGNTIYF. The CDR3 DNA sequence: TGTGCCAGCAGCGCGAGCAACCAGGGGTTCTCTGGAAACACCATATATTTT.

This clonotype was detected ten times or more. The CDR3 here is CASSPTGGRGTEAFF. The DNA for the CDR3 is TGTGCCAGCAGTCCAACAGGGGGCCGGGGCACTGAAGCTTTCTTT. This chain joins TRBV12-3 or TRBV12-4 and TRBJ1-1, with 9 bases fitting TRBD1. Trimming took 5 bases from V and 4 from J; bases not matched to a gene: 8. This CDR3 is built from 15 residues.

For this clonotype: This may stem from a read error, because a much larger clone lies one nucleotide away. This chain uses TRBV28 with TRBJ2-1; the match to TRBD1 covers 8 bases. The CDR3 is made up of 13 amino acids. The germline V gene encodes CDR1 MDHEN and CDR2 SYDVKM. The CDR3 nucleotides are TGTGCCAGCCAGGACAGGGTTGTGAATGAGCAGTCCTTC. Protein sequence: CASQDRVVNEQSF. Variable domain in full (rest from reference TRBV28 and TRBJ2-1): DVKVTQSSRYLVKRTGEKVFLECVQDMDHENMFWYRQDPGLGLRLIYFSYDVKMKEKGDIPEGYSVSREKKERFSLILESASTNQTSMYLCASQDRVVNEQSFGPGTRLTVL.

Regarding this clonotype: The CDR3 carries no conserved terminal phenylalanine or tryptophan, so it likely arises from a read error. V and J are TRBV19 and TRBJ1-6; 9 bases map to TRBD1. This CDR3 is 14 amino acids long. V lost 6 bases, J lost 7 bases, and 4 bases stayed unmatched. In germline, CDR1 is LNHDA, CDR2 SQIVND (reference sequence). The CDR3 sequence is CASRGQGQNSPLHL. The CDR3 DNA sequence: TGTGCCAGTAGGGGACAGGGTCAAAATTCACCCCTCCACCTT.

This clonotype was seen many times. The V call is TRBV28, the J call TRBJ2-5, with D perhaps matching TRBD2 (6 bases). CDR3 size: 12 residues. Trimming took off 6 bases at V and 5 bases at J, with 10 bases between the two ends. From germline, CDR1 is MDHEN and CDR2 SYDVKM. CDR3 nucleotides: TGTGCCAGCAGAACCCGGGAGGAGACCCAGTACTTC. Protein: CASRTREETQYF.

V usage is TRBV15 and J usage is TRBJ2-5; no definite D call. Germline CDR1 is LNHNV and CDR2 is YYDKDF (reference sequence). This CDR3 comprises 13 residues. Deletions cut 7 bases from V and 5 bases from J, with 14 bases between. CDR3 region: CATTGRTSETQYF. The DNA for the CDR3 is TGTGCCACCACCGGACGCACCAGCGAGACCCAGTACTTC.

This clonotype has at least ten counts. V gene TRBV28 combines with J gene TRBJ2-5; D possibly corresponds to TRBD1 (6 bases). Germline CDR1 MDHEN, CDR2 SYDVKM. V was clipped by 5 bases and J by 4 bases, with 23 bases between them. CDR3 size: 17 residues. As DNA, the CDR3 is TGTGCCAGCAGTGCAGGGGTGTCGGCTGGTTTGCGAGAGACCCAGTACTTC. It yields the protein CASSAGVSAGLRETQYF.

This clonotype was seen ten or more times. The chain recombines TRBV6-1 with TRBJ2-4, with a possible D match to TRBD1 (7 bases). Per the germline V gene, CDR1 is MNHNS and CDR2 is SASEGT. The CDR3 spans 17 residues. The V end was cut by 8 bases, the J end by 0 bases, with 20 bases between. In DNA, the CDR3 is TGTGCCAGCCCAAGCCTAAGACAGGGACTAGCCAAAAACATTCAGTACTTC. It specifies CASPSLRQGLAKNIQYF.

This clonotype was seen many times. The V call is TRBV2, the J call TRBJ1-5, with D maybe TRBD1 (5 bases). Trimming took 3 bases from V and 2 from J, leaving 11 bases between them. Germline values: CDR1 SNHLY, CDR2 FYNNEI. The CDR3 consists of 15 residues. CDR3 coding DNA: TGTGCCAGCAGTGACGGGGGACGCGGCAATCAGCCCCAGCATTTT. Residues: CASSDGGRGNQPQHF.

CDR3 DNA: TGTGCTAGTGGTCTATCATGGGACACTGAAGCTTTCTTT. This codes for CASGLSWDTEAFF. The rearrangement uses TRBV12-5 and TRBJ1-1; the D is unclear. Germline assignment: CDR1 LGHNT and CDR2 FRNRAP. The CDR3 is made up of 13 amino acids. Between the trimmed V and J ends, which lost 5 bases and 3 bases, there was a span of 10 bases.

The chain links TRBV13 to TRBJ1-3; TRBD1 matches 9 bases. The trim removed 3 bases at V and 3 bases at J, leaving 9 bases unmatched. This CDR3 contains 17 residues. Germline CDR1 is PRHDT and CDR2 is FYEKMQ (reference sequence). For the CDR3, the DNA is TGTGCCAGCAGCTTCACAGGGGGCGCCTCTGATGGAAACACCATATATTTT. It translates to CASSFTGGASDGNTIYF.

This clonotype came up many times. The chain combines TRBV28 with TRBJ2-7, with unresolved D. The germline V gene has CDR1 MDHEN and CDR2 SYDVKM. V shed 3 bases and J shed 3 bases, with 6 bases lying between them. The CDR3 covers 12 residues. CDR3 loop: CASSFSHYEQYF. The CDR3 DNA sequence: TGTGCCAGCAGTTTTTCCCACTACGAGCAGTACTTC.

The chain employs TRBV10-1 and TRBJ1-2; D is uncertain. CDR3 length: 14 amino acids. Germline V gives CDR1 WNHNN, CDR2 SYGVQD (reference sequence). Trimming removed 0 bases from V and 6 bases from J, with 11 bases in between. The CDR3 here is CASSESPTPDGYTF. The CDR3 DNA reads as TGCGCCAGCAGTGAGTCACCCACCCCGGATGGCTACACCTTC.

This clonotype was found many times. V is TRBV20-1 and J is TRBJ2-3; D unclear. The V end lost 6 bases, the J end lost 1 base, and 8 bases lay between the germline ends. There are 12 residues in the CDR3. The germline CDR1 and CDR2 sequences are DFQATT and SNEGSKA (reference sequence). The CDR3 sequence: CSALRGTDTQYF. CDR3 DNA sequence: TGCAGTGCCCTTCGCGGCACAGATACGCAGTATTTT.

This clonotype was seen many times. The chain combines TRBV20-1 with TRBJ2-7, with 8 positions matching TRBD1. Per germline, CDR1 DFQATT and CDR2 SNEGSKA (reference sequence). V lost 1 base, J lost 3 bases, and 8 bases stayed unmatched. This CDR3 has 15 amino acids. CDR3 DNA: TGCAGTGCTAGAGTTTTCGGACAGGGAATCTACGAGCAGTACTTC. Encoded protein: CSARVFGQGIYEQYF.

The gene calls are TRBV20-1 and TRBJ1-1; D is unclear. The CDR3 runs 11 residues. Trimming left V 3 bases short and J 12 bases short, with 14 bases between. CDR1 and CDR2 (germline): DFQATT, SNEGSKA (reference sequence). CDR3 DNA sequence: TGCAGTGCTAGGCGGTACGAACAAACTTTCTTT. Translated: CSARRYEQTFF.

In the case of this clonotype: One end of the junction varies from germline; a read error may be responsible. The CDR3 bases are TGTGCCAGCAGCGTAGAGGACAGCACAGATGCGCAGTATTTT. It is translated as CASSVEDSTDAQYF. This chain connects TRBV9 to TRBJ2-3, with D tentatively TRBD1 (6 bases). The CDR3 sequence is 14 residues long. Per germline, CDR1 SGDLS and CDR2 YYNGEE.

The V and J genes are TRBV3-1 and TRBJ2-1, with TRBD2 identical over 7 bases. Germline values: CDR1 LGHDT, CDR2 YNNKEL (reference sequence). The CDR3 is 18 residues long. V was pared by 1 base and J by 0 bases, with 9 bases of the junction left unmatched. The CDR3 coding sequence is TGTGCCAGCAGCCAAGGCTCCCTAGCGGAGAGCTCCTACAATGAGCAGTTCTTC. Encoded protein: CASSQGSLAESSYNEQFF.